This TCR beta chain was retrieved from a study of blood T cell repertoires in COVID-19. The CDR3 is 16 residues long. The V and J ends lost 4 bases and 0 bases, in that order; junction bases with no gene match: 6. Per germline, CDR1 SGHDT and CDR2 YYEEEE. Profiling relied on immunoSEQ multiplex PCR, and the TCRdb table lists in-frame clones only, not all of them. The top ten hold 28% of the sample, which has about 120,000 clones, 75% to 90% seen once. The sequence was collected from a man aged 70 or older with active or convalescent COVID-19. The source material was peripheral blood. V gene TRBV5-6 combines with J gene TRBJ1-3, with TRBD1 matching over 8 bases. CDR3 in amino acids: CASSLGQAISGNTIYF. The CDR3 region has the DNA TGTGCCAGCAGCCTGGGACAGGCTATCTCTGGAAACACCATATATTTT.